This T cell receptor beta chain was identified in a study of OX40 agonist ivuxolimab in advanced cancers. Background on the study: At doses from 0.01 to 10 mg/kg, patients were given intravenous ivuxolimab every 2 weeks. General study results and limits: The antigen specificity of the peripheral T cells (those that were expanded) was not determined.

Method: immunoSEQ multiplex PCR; TCRdb's copy keeps in-frame clones and lacks some. The profile covers about 13,000 clones, with 67% appearing a single time and around a quarter taken by the ten largest. Per the germline V gene, CDR1 is MNHEY and CDR2 is SMNVEV (reference sequence). With 3 bases removed from V and 7 bases from J, the gap between germline ends came to 12 bases. The CDR3 contains 13 residues. This clone has a handful of counts. No antigen is known for it. This sequence was found in an adult with an advanced solid tumor such as melanoma, head and neck, liver or kidney cancer. V and J are TRBV27 and TRBJ1-2; D unclear. The material sequenced was CD4+ or CD8+ T cells sorted from blood, taken in a trial of the OX40 agonist ivuxolimab. CDR3 protein: CASSLGRYGGYTF. The CDR3 DNA sequence: TGTGCCAGCAGTTTGGGTCGGTACGGTGGCTACACCTTC.